A selection of T cell receptor beta chains follows, all from one sample in a study of cytomegalovirus exposure and HLA in healthy donors. Here immunoSEQ multiplex PCR was the method, and the copy in TCRdb shows in-frame clones only, minus some. The sample yields under 200,000 clones, 55% to 65% seen once. Input material: PBMCs. All receptors derive from a man in his forties or fifties in good health and CMV-seronegative. Each CDR3 is given with its conserved first and last residue.

>TRBV29-1
CSAEPPPSGRADEQFF
>TRBV29-1
CSVRLGAYGYTF
>TRBV7-6
CASSFAQGATGELFF
>TRBV6-5
CATRMTGTNTGELFF
>TRBV6-5
CASRRTGGEKLFF
>TRBV5-1
CASSPGSRGQGISGYTF
>TRBV15
CATSGDRGRVDEQFF
>TRBV28
CASSLELAGEETQYF
>TRBV30
CAWSVPGGEKLFF
>TRBV4-2
CASSQDKVAGSSTDTQYF
>TRBV19
CAITGYGLDGYTF
>TRBV4-3
CASSQRLNYGYTF
>TRBV5-4
CASSPGGVRETQYF
>TRBV5-1
CASSLGGGYSTEAFF
>TRBV2
CASSLTGGAYTEAFF
>TRBV14
CASRGRGSGANVLTF
>TRBV10-3
CAMTGEGTDTQYF
>TRBV6-6
CASSYEGSDSPLHF
>TRBV10-1
CASSLTGPRGEQYF
>TRBV5-6
CASSLDRAGGYTF
>TRBV5-1
CASSLEGGEQYF
>TRBV7-9
CASSRRDTTYEQYF
>TRBV5-1
CASSLGGGEETQYF
>TRBV7-9
CAISTSGGIEQYF
>TRBV5-1
CASKWSAGGRFVEQYF
>TRBV27
CASSPDAGPRHQETQYF
>TRBV10-1
CASSEAGPDTEAFF
>TRBV7-6
CASSLRPGDNEQFF
>TRBV9
CASSQSRASGVNEQFF